Listed below are T cell receptor beta chains from one sample, sequenced in a study of cytomegalovirus exposure and HLA in healthy donors. Using immunoSEQ multiplex PCR, the repertoire was profiled, and TCRdb retains in-frame clones only, with some absent. The sample consists of 180,000 or so clones, under 90% of them appearing once. The specimen sequenced was PBMCs. The receptors here all came from a boy younger than 10 in good health and CMV-seronegative. The CDR3 runs from the conserved cysteine through the conserved F or W. A D gene is named only where the DNA matches it firmly. Clone size is given for some rows only: seen once, a few or many times, or a class if the clone is expanded.

D: -; V: TRBV5-6; J: TRBJ2-2; size: few; CDR3: CASSSPPSGELFF; DNA: TGTGCCAGCAGCTCCCCCCCCTCCGGGGAGCTGTTTTTT
D: TRBD1; V: TRBV11-2; J: TRBJ1-6; size: few; CDR3: CASSLERGRGRGTLHF; DNA: TGTGCCAGCAGCTTAGAGCGGGGCAGGGGGCGCGGGACCCTCCACTTT
D: -; V: TRBV5-4; J: TRBJ1-1; size: once; CDR3: CASSWDYRGNTEAFF; DNA: TGTGCCAGCAGCTGGGATTACCGGGGGAACACTGAAGCTTTCTTT
D: TRBD2; V: TRBV19; J: TRBJ2-5; size: once; CDR3: CASSIDQAGGEETQYF; DNA: TGTGCCAGTAGTATAGATCAGGCGGGGGGGGAAGAGACCCAGTACTTC
D: -; V: TRBV5-4; J: TRBJ2-3; size: -; CDR3: CASSTRGGGTDTQYF; DNA: TGTGCCAGCAGCACCCGCGGGGGCGGCACAGATACGCAGTATTTT
D: TRBD2; V: TRBV19; J: TRBJ2-3; size: -; CDR3: CASSSGPTSAADTQYF; DNA: TGTGCCAGTAGCTCGGGCCCCACTAGCGCAGCAGATACGCAGTATTTT
D: TRBD2; V: TRBV7-7; J: TRBJ2-1; size: -; CDR3: CASSPSGGTYNEQFF; DNA: TGTGCTAGCAGCCCCAGCGGGGGGACCTACAATGAGCAGTTCTTC
D: -; V: TRBV7-2; J: TRBJ2-7; size: -; CDR3: CASSSGGRGAYSYEQYF; DNA: TGTGCCAGCAGCTCTGGGGGGAGGGGGGCTTACTCCTACGAGCAGTACTTC
D: TRBD1; V: TRBV7-3; J: TRBJ2-4; size: -; CDR3: CASSLTGGMAKNIQYF; DNA: TGTGCCAGCAGCCTTACAGGGGGCATGGCCAAAAACATTCAGTACTTC
D: -; V: TRBV19; J: TRBJ1-5; size: -; CDR3: CASTPPRSNQPQHF; DNA: TGTGCCAGTACCCCACCTAGGAGCAATCAGCCCCAGCATTTT
D: -; V: TRBV2; J: TRBJ1-2; size: -; CDR3: CASSVQGVAYGYTF; DNA: TGTGCCAGCAGTGTACAAGGGGTGGCCTATGGCTACACCTTC
D: TRBD1; V: TRBV7-9; J: TRBJ2-5; size: -; CDR3: CASSLGQQETQYF; DNA: TGTGCCAGCAGCTTGGGACAGCAAGAGACCCAGTACTTC
D: -; V: TRBV7-6; J: TRBJ2-7; size: -; CDR3: CASSPRLRAKDYEQYF; DNA: TGTGCCAGCAGCCCCCGACTGAGGGCGAAAGACTACGAGCAGTACTTC
D: -; V: TRBV16; J: TRBJ1-2; size: -; CDR3: CASSQSQAGYTF; DNA: TGTGCCAGCAGCCAATCGCAGGCCGGCTACACCTTC
D: -; V: TRBV7-6; J: TRBJ2-7; size: few; CDR3: CASSFENRPDSVVHEQYF; DNA: TGTGCCAGCAGTTTTGAAAACCGGCCAGACTCGGTCGTCCACGAGCAGTACTTC
D: -; V: TRBV2; J: TRBJ1-1; size: -; CDR3: CASRIQQGLPEAFF; DNA: TGTGCCAGCCGGATACAACAGGGCCTCCCTGAAGCTTTCTTT
D: -; V: TRBV7-2; J: TRBJ1-2; size: few; CDR3: CASSLQGLSYGYTF; DNA: TGTGCCAGCAGCTTACAGGGTTTGAGCTATGGCTACACCTTC
D: TRBD1; V: TRBV13; J: TRBJ2-7; size: once; CDR3: CASRETGSGEQYF; DNA: TGTGCCAGCAGGGAGACAGGGTCGGGGGAGCAGTACTTC
D: TRBD1; V: TRBV4-2; J: TRBJ1-2; size: -; CDR3: CASSQDDPLPTGTRYTF; DNA: TGTGCCAGCAGCCAAGATGATCCCCTACCGACAGGGACTCGCTACACCTTC
D: -; V: TRBV5-1; J: TRBJ2-1; size: -; CDR3: CASSLERVNEQFF; DNA: TGCGCCAGCAGCTTGGAGAGGGTCAATGAGCAGTTCTTC
D: -; V: TRBV11-2; J: TRBJ2-3; size: once; CDR3: CASSAFAGIRDTQYF; DNA: TGTGCCAGCAGCGCCTTTGCAGGGATTAGAGATACGCAGTATTTT
D: -; V: TRBV21-1; J: TRBJ2-2; size: -; CDR3: CASSKEIAGGPNTGELFF; DNA: TGTGCCAGCAGCAAAGAAATAGCGGGGGGCCCTAACACCGGGGAGCTGTTTTTT
D: -; V: TRBV21-1; J: TRBJ1-2; size: few; CDR3: CASSKARQGQGPPGYTF; DNA: TGTGCCAGCAGCAAAGCACGTCAGGGACAGGGGCCTCCTGGCTACACCTTC
D: -; V: TRBV7-9; J: TRBJ2-3; size: few; CDR3: CASSFSQTTDTQYF; DNA: TGTGCCAGCAGCTTTAGCCAGACCACAGATACGCAGTATTTT
D: TRBD2; V: TRBV28; J: TRBJ2-3; size: -; CDR3: CATLSGGALDTQYF; DNA: TGTGCCACCCTGAGCGGGGGGGCCTTAGATACGCAGTATTTT
D: TRBD2; V: TRBV5-4; J: TRBJ2-7; size: -; CDR3: CASSLGGTLSYEQYF; DNA: TGTGCCAGCAGCCTCGGGGGGACCCTCTCCTACGAGCAGTACTTC
D: TRBD1; V: TRBV7-9; J: TRBJ1-1; size: few; CDR3: CASSWDRETEAFF; DNA: TGTGCCAGCAGCTGGGACAGGGAGACTGAAGCTTTCTTT
D: -; V: TRBV19; J: TRBJ1-6; size: -; CDR3: CASRTGSGSPLHF; DNA: TGTGCCAGTCGAACAGGTAGCGGTTCACCCCTCCACTTT
D: TRBD2; V: TRBV11-2; J: TRBJ2-1; size: -; CDR3: CASSVQGGGPFEQFF; DNA: TGTGCCAGCAGCGTTCAAGGCGGGGGTCCGTTTGAGCAGTTCTTC
D: -; V: TRBV7-9; J: TRBJ2-3; size: once; CDR3: CASSIGYSSTDTQYF; DNA: TGTGCCAGCAGCATAGGGTACAGTAGCACAGATACGCAGTATTTT
D: -; V: TRBV6-1; J: TRBJ2-3; size: once; CDR3: CASSEYRTTDTQYF; DNA: TGTGCCAGCAGTGAATACAGGACGACAGATACGCAGTATTTT
D: TRBD2; V: TRBV9; J: TRBJ2-1; size: -; CDR3: CASNGGTSGGAVNEQFF; DNA: TGTGCCAGCAACGGCGGGACTAGCGGGGGGGCGGTCAATGAGCAGTTCTTC
D: -; V: TRBV5-1; J: TRBJ2-7; size: -; CDR3: CASSLSREQYF; DNA: TGCGCCAGCAGCTTGAGCCGTGAGCAGTACTTC
D: TRBD2; V: TRBV9; J: TRBJ2-5; size: -; CDR3: CASSSTLAGGQETQYF; DNA: TGTGCCAGCAGCTCCACACTAGCGGGGGGACAAGAGACCCAGTACTTC
D: -; V: TRBV6-6; J: TRBJ2-7; size: once; CDR3: CASSYSVRVNRYEQYF; DNA: TGTGCCAGCAGTTACTCGGTCAGGGTGAATAGGTACGAGCAGTACTTC
D: TRBD2; V: TRBV2; J: TRBJ2-1; size: once; CDR3: CASKSPGLVKRGEQFF; DNA: TGTGCCAGCAAGAGCCCGGGACTAGTAAAAAGGGGCGAGCAGTTCTTC
D: -; V: TRBV5-1; J: TRBJ2-3; size: few; CDR3: CASSPQGDTQYF; DNA: TGCGCCAGCAGCCCCCAGGGGGATACGCAGTATTTT
D: TRBD1; V: TRBV18; J: TRBJ2-3; size: -; CDR3: CASSTPGTGTDTQYF; DNA: TGTGCCAGCTCAACCCCCGGGACAGGGACAGATACGCAGTATTTT